This T cell receptor (beta chain) was sequenced during a study of PD-1 blockade in classical Hodgkin lymphoma. Study as a whole: Every 2 weeks, patients got 3 mg/kg intravenous nivolumab.

There are a few counts of this clone. Its antigen is unknown. TCRdb's copy holds only in-frame clones and misses some; the assay was immunoSEQ multiplex PCR. The sample holds fewer than 95,000 clones, 75% to 85% seen once. After removal of 8 bases from V and 6 bases from J, the junction contained 12 bases not matched to a gene. The CDR3 loop spans 16 amino acids. Germline V CDR1 and CDR2: ENHRY, SYGVKD. Stated time point: cycle 4 day 1 (C4D1), after 5 to 7 weeks of nivolumab. Relapses following autologous stem cell transplantation were seen in all patients, with brentuximab vedotin exposure varying. Best responses fell into complete response, partial response or progressive disease. Findings and limits, study-wide: CD4+ TCR diversity climbed significantly by C4D1, unlike CD8+ TCR diversity. Newly diagnosed patients and complete responders had comparable diversity at baseline.

The sequencing used peripheral blood mononuclear cells (PBMCs), collected before the fourth cycle of nivolumab. The TCR originated in a human donor with classical Hodgkin lymphoma. V gene TRBV10-3 combines with J gene TRBJ1-4, with 10 nucleotides matching TRBD1. DNA for the CDR3: TGTGCCATCTCTGGAGGCTTCGGGACAGGGGATGAAAAACTGTTTTTT. It translates to CAISGGFGTGDEKLFF.